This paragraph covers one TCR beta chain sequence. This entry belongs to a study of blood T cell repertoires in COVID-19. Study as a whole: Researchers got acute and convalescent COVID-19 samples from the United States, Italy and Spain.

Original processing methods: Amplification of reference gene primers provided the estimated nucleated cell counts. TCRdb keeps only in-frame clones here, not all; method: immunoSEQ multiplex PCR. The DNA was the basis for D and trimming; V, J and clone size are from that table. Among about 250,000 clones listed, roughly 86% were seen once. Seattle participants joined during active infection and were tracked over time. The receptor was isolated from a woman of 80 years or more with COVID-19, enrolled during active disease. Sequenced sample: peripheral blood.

DNA for the CDR3: TGCGCCAGCAGCTTGGTTGGTCTAGCGGGGAATGAGCAGTTCTTC. Translation: CASSLVGLAGNEQFF. The rearrangement uses TRBV5-1 and TRBJ2-1, with TRBD2 identical over 9 bases. The CDR3 runs to 15 residues. Losses at the gene ends were 0 bases for V and 7 bases for J; bases not matched to a gene: 5. CDR1 is SGHRS and CDR2 is YFSETQ in the germline V gene.